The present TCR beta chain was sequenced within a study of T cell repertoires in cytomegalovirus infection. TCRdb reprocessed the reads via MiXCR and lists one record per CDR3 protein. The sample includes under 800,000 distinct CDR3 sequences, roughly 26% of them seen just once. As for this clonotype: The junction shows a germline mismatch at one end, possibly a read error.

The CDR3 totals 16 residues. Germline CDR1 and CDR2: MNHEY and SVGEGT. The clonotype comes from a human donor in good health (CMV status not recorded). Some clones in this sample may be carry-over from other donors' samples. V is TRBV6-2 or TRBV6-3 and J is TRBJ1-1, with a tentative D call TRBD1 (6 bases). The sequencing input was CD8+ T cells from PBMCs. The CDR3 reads CATSYHQGSKDTEAFF. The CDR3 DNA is TGTGCCACCAGTTACCATCAGGGGAGTAAAGACACTGAAGCTTTCTTT.